Listed below are T cell receptor beta chains from one sample, sequenced in a study of T cell changes during pregnancy in multiple sclerosis. The protocol was immunoSEQ multiplex PCR, while the TCRdb copy is restricted to in-frame clones and leaves out a portion. The sample has 85,000 to 90,000 clones, 94% seen once. The sample consisted of peripheral blood, taken after pregnancy. The receptors derive from a female donor in good health, enrolled as a control in a pregnancy study. The CDR3 runs from the conserved cysteine through the conserved F or W. The D gene is left open where the match is weak. Clone size is shown for a subset of rows, as once, few, many or a class of expanded clone.

CDR3: CASSREGYEQYF; DNA: TGTGCCAGCAGCCGGGAAGGATACGAGCAGTACTTC; size: .; V: TRBV7-2; J: TRBJ2-7; D: .
CDR3: CASSVVENEQFF; DNA: TGTGCCAGCAGCGTAGTCGAGAATGAGCAGTTCTTC; size: .; V: TRBV9; J: TRBJ2-1; D: .
CDR3: CASSLDRGRSASNEQFF; DNA: TGTGCCAGCAGCCTCGACAGGGGGCGAAGTGCTTCCAATGAGCAGTTCTTC; size: once; V: TRBV7-2; J: TRBJ2-1; D: TRBD1
CDR3: CASSPFLAGMGNEQFF; DNA: TGCGCCAGCAGCCCATTCCTAGCGGGAATGGGCAATGAGCAGTTCTTC; size: few; V: TRBV4-1; J: TRBJ2-1; D: TRBD2
CDR3: CASSYSPGRGVAFF; DNA: TGTGCCAGCAGTTACTCCCCAGGGAGGGGCGTAGCTTTCTTT; size: .; V: TRBV6-5; J: TRBJ1-1; D: .
CDR3: CASSLMASGSTDTQYF; DNA: TGCGCCAGCAGCTTGATGGCTAGCGGGTCCACAGATACGCAGTATTTT; size: .; V: TRBV5-1; J: TRBJ2-3; D: TRBD2
CDR3: CASSQPRTGNQETQYF; DNA: TGTGCCAGCAGCCAACCCCGAACCGGGAACCAAGAGACCCAGTACTTC; size: .; V: TRBV4-2; J: TRBJ2-5; D: .
CDR3: CASSTRTGGYNEQFF; DNA: TGTGCCAGCAGCACGCGGACAGGGGGGTACAATGAGCAGTTCTTC; size: .; V: TRBV13; J: TRBJ2-1; D: TRBD1
CDR3: CAGSAQLAANTGELFF; DNA: TGTGCCGGCAGCGCACAACTAGCGGCGAACACCGGGGAGCTGTTTTTT; size: .; V: TRBV5-4; J: TRBJ2-2; D: TRBD2
CDR3: CASSSHTGSYGYTF; DNA: TGTGCCAGCAGTTCGCATACAGGGTCCTATGGCTACACCTTC; size: .; V: TRBV28; J: TRBJ1-2; D: .
CDR3: CASSAGTSDSTDTQYF; DNA: TGTGCCAGCAGTGCCGGGACTAGCGATAGCACAGATACGCAGTATTTT; size: .; V: TRBV6-4; J: TRBJ2-3; D: TRBD2
CDR3: CASSPRLAGVWETQYF; DNA: TGTGCCAGCAGTCCGAGACTAGCGGGAGTCTGGGAGACCCAGTACTTC; size: .; V: TRBV28; J: TRBJ2-5; D: TRBD2
CDR3: CASSQATGGGQPQHF; DNA: TGCGCCAGCAGCCAGGCTACAGGGGGCGGTCAGCCCCAGCATTTT; size: .; V: TRBV4-1; J: TRBJ1-5; D: TRBD1
CDR3: CASRKGQIFGELFF; DNA: TGTGCCAGCAGAAAGGGACAGATCTTCGGGGAGCTGTTTTTT; size: once; V: TRBV27; J: TRBJ2-2; D: TRBD1
CDR3: CASNPPGLGNEQFF; DNA: TGTGCCAGCAACCCTCCGGGACTAGGGAATGAGCAGTTCTTC; size: .; V: TRBV2; J: TRBJ2-1; D: TRBD2
CDR3: CASSTSMNTEAFF; DNA: TGTGCCAGTAGTACATCTATGAACACTGAAGCTTTCTTT; size: .; V: TRBV19; J: TRBJ1-1; D: .
CDR3: CASRHGGPNQPQHF; DNA: TGTGCCAGCAGGCACGGGGGACCCAATCAGCCCCAGCATTTT; size: .; V: TRBV27; J: TRBJ1-5; D: .
CDR3: CASSGTAGQTGNQPQHF; DNA: TGTGCCAGCAGTGGGACTGCGGGTCAGACGGGCAATCAGCCCCAGCATTTT; size: .; V: TRBV2; J: TRBJ1-5; D: .
CDR3: CASSQSNYGYTF; DNA: TGTGCCAGTAGCCAATCTAACTATGGCTACACCTTC; size: .; V: TRBV19; J: TRBJ1-2; D: .
CDR3: CASSLVRGVAGGQTQYF; DNA: TGTGCCAGCAGCTTAGTTAGGGGAGTAGCGGGGGGACAGACCCAGTACTTC; size: .; V: TRBV11-3; J: TRBJ2-5; D: TRBD2
CDR3: CASSLDGGKTAFF; DNA: TGCGCCAGCAGCTTGGATGGAGGGAAGACGGCTTTCTTT; size: .; V: TRBV5-1; J: TRBJ1-1; D: .
CDR3: CASSIQGTNTEAFF; DNA: TGTGCCAGCAGCATACAGGGTACGAACACTGAAGCTTTCTTT; size: many; V: TRBV5-8; J: TRBJ1-1; D: .
CDR3: CASSQQGNLIYGYTF; DNA: TGCGCCAGCAGCCAACAGGGGAATCTGATCTATGGCTACACCTTC; size: .; V: TRBV4-1; J: TRBJ1-2; D: .
CDR3: CASSSGQSRTDTQYF; DNA: TGTGCCAGCAGTAGTGGACAGAGTCGCACAGATACGCAGTATTTT; size: .; V: TRBV6-5; J: TRBJ2-3; D: .
CDR3: CASSGEGVHNEQFF; DNA: TGTGCCAGCAGCGGGGAGGGGGTTCACAATGAGCAGTTCTTC; size: once; V: TRBV4-2; J: TRBJ2-1; D: .
CDR3: CASSALSAGFSSEAFF; DNA: TGTGCCAGCAGTGCACTTTCTGCGGGCTTCTCCTCTGAAGCTTTCTTT; size: .; V: TRBV6-1; J: TRBJ1-1; D: .
CDR3: CASSLARGNEQFF; DNA: TGCGCCAGCAGCTTAGCCAGGGGGAATGAGCAGTTCTTC; size: .; V: TRBV5-1; J: TRBJ2-1; D: TRBD1
CDR3: CASSLTEGETQYF; DNA: TGCGCCAGCAGCCTTACAGAGGGAGAGACCCAGTACTTC; size: .; V: TRBV4-1; J: TRBJ2-5; D: .